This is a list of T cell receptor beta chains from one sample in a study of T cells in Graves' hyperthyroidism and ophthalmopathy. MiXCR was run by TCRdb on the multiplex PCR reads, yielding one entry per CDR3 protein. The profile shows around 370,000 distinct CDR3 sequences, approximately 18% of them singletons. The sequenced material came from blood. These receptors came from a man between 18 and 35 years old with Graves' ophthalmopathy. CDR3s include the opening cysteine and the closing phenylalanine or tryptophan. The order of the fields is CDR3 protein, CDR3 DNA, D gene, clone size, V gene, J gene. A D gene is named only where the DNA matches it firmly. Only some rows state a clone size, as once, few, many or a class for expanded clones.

CDR3: CASSQQGSGNTIYF
DNA: TGCGCCAGCAGCCAACAGGGATCCGGAAACACCATATATTTT
D: NA
size: many
V: TRBV5-1
J: TRBJ1-3

CDR3: CASSFSGDYEQYF
DNA: TGCGCCAGCAGCTTTTCTGGTGATTACGAGCAGTACTTC
D: NA
size: few
V: TRBV5-1
J: TRBJ2-7

CDR3: CASSHRGRNYEQYF
DNA: TGTGCCAGCAGCCACCGGGGCAGGAATTACGAGCAGTACTTC
D: NA
size: many
V: TRBV6-1
J: TRBJ2-7

CDR3: CASSLPRGEETQYF
DNA: TGTGCCAGCAGCTTACCCAGAGGGGAAGAGACCCAGTACTTC
D: NA
size: many
V: TRBV13
J: TRBJ2-5

CDR3: CASSLNRLAGNTGELFF
DNA: TGTGCCAGCAGCTTAAATCGACTAGCGGGGAACACCGGGGAGCTGTTTTTT
D: TRBD2
size: NA
V: TRBV7-2
J: TRBJ2-2

CDR3: CASSERPHSEQYF
DNA: TGTGCCAGCAGTGAAAGACCTCACAGCGAGCAGTACTTC
D: NA
size: many
V: TRBV6-1
J: TRBJ2-7

CDR3: CASSLKGFIGYTF
DNA: TGTGCCAGCAGCCTAAAGGGTTTTATCGGCTACACCTTC
D: NA
size: once
V: TRBV28
J: TRBJ1-2

CDR3: CASSRSLDRNTGELFF
DNA: TGTGCCAGCAGTCGTTCCCTGGACAGAAACACCGGGGAGCTGTTTTTT
D: NA
size: NA
V: TRBV9
J: TRBJ2-2

CDR3: CASRMTGGADTEAFF
DNA: TGTGCCAGCAGGATGACAGGAGGGGCGGACACTGAAGCTTTCTTT
D: NA
size: few
V: TRBV28
J: TRBJ1-1

CDR3: CASSGGEVTEAFF
DNA: TGTGCCAGCAGTGGCGGGGAGGTCACTGAAGCTTTCTTT
D: NA
size: many
V: TRBV2
J: TRBJ1-1

CDR3: CASSLEQNYGYTF
DNA: TGTGCCAGCAGCTTAGAACAGAACTATGGCTACACCTTC
D: NA
size: many
V: TRBV7-6
J: TRBJ1-2

CDR3: CASSFGQGISGANVLTF
DNA: TGTGCCAGCAGCTTTGGGCAGGGGATCTCTGGGGCCAACGTCCTGACTTTC
D: NA
size: few
V: TRBV13
J: TRBJ2-6

CDR3: CASSPQDTWQYF
DNA: TGTGCCAGCTCACCACAGGACACCTGGCAGTATTTT
D: NA
size: many
V: TRBV18
J: TRBJ2-3

CDR3: CASSDVRTPLGELFF
DNA: TGCGCCAGCAGCGATGTACGGACACCGCTCGGGGAGCTGTTTTTT
D: NA
size: NA
V: TRBV5-1
J: TRBJ2-2

CDR3: CASSLGVGYYEQYF
DNA: TGTGCCAGCAGCTTGGGTGTGGGTTACTACGAGCAGTACTTC
D: NA
size: many
V: TRBV5-8
J: TRBJ2-7

CDR3: CSARLDAPSYEQYF
DNA: TGCAGTGCTAGACTGGACGCTCCCTCCTACGAGCAGTACTTC
D: NA
size: NA
V: TRBV20-1
J: TRBJ2-7

CDR3: CAISRMEEQFF
DNA: TGTGCCATCAGTAGAATGGAGGAGCAGTTCTTC
D: NA
size: NA
V: TRBV10-3
J: TRBJ2-1

CDR3: CASRGQGVNQPQHF
DNA: TGTGCCAGCAGGGGACAGGGGGTCAATCAGCCCCAGCATTTT
D: TRBD1
size: NA
V: TRBV2
J: TRBJ1-5

CDR3: CASSPLRGTTQETQYF
DNA: TGTGCCAGCTCCCCCCTGCGGGGGACGACACAAGAGACCCAGTACTTC
D: TRBD2
size: NA
V: TRBV6-1
J: TRBJ2-5

CDR3: CASSQEKVGGARNEQFF
DNA: TGCGCCAGCAGCCAAGAGAAGGTGGGGGGGGCTCGGAATGAGCAGTTCTTC
D: NA
size: NA
V: TRBV4-1
J: TRBJ2-1

CDR3: CASRDRSGEQYF
DNA: TGTGCCAGCAGGGATAGGAGCGGCGAGCAGTACTTC
D: NA
size: NA
V: TRBV6-1
J: TRBJ2-7

CDR3: CASSQGPQGGEPQHF
DNA: TGTGCCAGCAGCCAAGGTCCGCAGGGTGGGGAGCCCCAGCATTTT
D: NA
size: NA
V: TRBV3-1
J: TRBJ1-5

CDR3: CSARTWRENGELFF
DNA: TGCAGTGCTAGGACTTGGAGGGAGAACGGGGAGCTGTTTTTT
D: NA
size: many
V: TRBV20-1
J: TRBJ2-2

CDR3: CASSPYEEAEQYF
DNA: TGCGCCAGCAGCCCCTACGAAGAAGCCGAGCAGTACTTC
D: NA
size: NA
V: TRBV4-1
J: TRBJ2-7

CDR3: CASSGRNDNEQFF
DNA: TGTGCCAGCAGCGGCCGCAACGACAATGAGCAGTTCTTC
D: NA
size: few
V: TRBV7-6
J: TRBJ2-1

CDR3: CASSWTLSDGYTF
DNA: TGTGCCAGCTCGTGGACCCTCTCGGATGGCTACACCTTC
D: NA
size: many
V: TRBV18
J: TRBJ1-2

CDR3: CSARTGKFSYEQYF
DNA: TGCAGTGCTAGAACAGGGAAATTTTCCTACGAGCAGTACTTC
D: NA
size: many
V: TRBV20-1
J: TRBJ2-7

CDR3: CASSLPLPYEQYF
DNA: TGTGCCAGCAGCTTACCGTTGCCCTACGAGCAGTACTTC
D: NA
size: NA
V: TRBV7-8
J: TRBJ2-7

CDR3: CASSQDRIRVQETQYF
DNA: TGTGCCAGCAGCCAAGATCGTATCAGGGTTCAAGAGACCCAGTACTTC
D: NA
size: many
V: TRBV14
J: TRBJ2-5

CDR3: CSARVSMSTGELFF
DNA: TGCAGTGCTAGAGTTAGCATGAGCACCGGGGAGCTGTTTTTT
D: NA
size: NA
V: TRBV20-1
J: TRBJ2-2

CDR3: CASGLISYEQYF
DNA: TGTGCCAGCGGTCTAATCTCCTACGAGCAGTACTTC
D: NA
size: few
V: TRBV2
J: TRBJ2-7

CDR3: CASVRYTEAFF
DNA: TGTGCCAGCGTAAGGTACACTGAAGCTTTCTTT
D: NA
size: NA
V: TRBV6-1
J: TRBJ1-1

CDR3: CAISELRQTRVEQYF
DNA: TGTGCCATCAGTGAGCTCAGACAAACCAGGGTCGAGCAGTACTTC
D: NA
size: many
V: TRBV10-3
J: TRBJ2-7

CDR3: CAISGTGAGGGETQYF
DNA: TGTGCCATCAGTGGGACAGGGGCTGGAGGAGGAGAGACCCAGTACTTC
D: TRBD1
size: NA
V: TRBV10-3
J: TRBJ2-5

CDR3: CASSFLTNPSNEKLFF
DNA: TGTGCCAGCAGTTTCTTGACAAACCCATCAAATGAAAAACTGTTTTTT
D: NA
size: many
V: TRBV28
J: TRBJ1-4

CDR3: CASSQLAGGFTDTQYF
DNA: TGTGCCAGCAGCCAACTGGCGGGGGGGTTCACAGATACGCAGTATTTT
D: TRBD2
size: NA
V: TRBV3-1
J: TRBJ2-3

CDR3: CASSWTAYNEQFF
DNA: TGTGCCAGCAGTTGGACAGCTTACAATGAGCAGTTCTTC
D: NA
size: many
V: TRBV27
J: TRBJ2-1